Presented here are 21 T cell receptor beta chains from one specimen sequenced in a study of cytomegalovirus exposure and HLA in healthy donors. 13 Jbeta primers and 60 Vbeta primers were used for the PCR. Assay used: immunoSEQ multiplex PCR; TCRdb lists only in-frame clones, some missing. There are roughly 200,000 clones in the sample; 75% to 90% occur only once, and 1% lies in the top ten. Sequencing was done on a sample of PBMCs. All receptors derive from a woman between 18 and 29 years old in good health and CMV-seronegative.

This clone was found once. The chain couples TRBV5-4 to TRBJ1-2, with 7 nucleotides matching TRBD1. CDR3 size: 15 residues. The junction had 10 bases not matched to a gene; V was cut back by 4 bases and J by 4 bases. The germline gives CDR1 SGHNT, CDR2 YYREEE (reference sequence). The chain's CDR3 is CASSPDRALFYGYTF. The CDR3 DNA reads as TGTGCCAGCAGCCCCGACAGGGCCCTCTTCTATGGCTACACCTTC. Full variable domain (missing parts from reference TRBV5-4 and TRBJ1-2): ETGVTQSPTHLIKTRGQQVTLRCSSQSGHNTVSWYQQALGQGPQFIFQYYREEENGRGNFPPRFSGLQFPNYSSELNVNALELDDSALYLCASSPDRALFYGYTFGSGTRLTVV.

The chain has TRBV4-3 and TRBJ2-5, with TRBD1 matching 10 bases. The end of the DNA aligns better with TRBJ2-7, so the J call may be wrong. Germline CDR1 reads LGHNA; CDR2 reads YSLEER. This CDR3 has 17 residues. CDR3 in amino acids: CASSRWVMGQGSYEQYF. The DNA of the CDR3 is TGCGCCAGCAGCCGGTGGGTAATGGGACAGGGGTCCTACGAGCAGTACTTC.

The V call is TRBV27, the J call TRBJ1-1; 8 nucleotides agree with TRBD1. The ends lost 6 bases at V and 0 bases at J; junction bases unmatched: 9. The CDR3 extends over 16 amino acids. Per the germline V gene, CDR1 is MNHEY and CDR2 is SMNVEV (reference sequence). The DNA for the CDR3 is TGTGCCAGCAGACTCTTATTGGGACAGGTGAACACTGAAGCTTTCTTT. Its translation is CASRLLLGQVNTEAFF.

The rearrangement uses TRBV16 and TRBJ1-1; D not certain. The germline V and J ends were trimmed by 4 bases and 5 bases, with 11 bases remaining between them. The germline V gene encodes CDR1 KGHSY and CDR2 FQNENV. CDR3 length equals 13 residues. CDR3 in DNA: TGTGCCAGCAGCCTTGGAGGGCGAACTGAAGCTTTCTTT. Translating it yields CASSLGGRTEAFF.

This clone has a handful of counts. The V gene is TRBV21-1, the J gene TRBJ1-6. TRBV21-1 is tagged as a pseudogene. The CDR3 covers 21 residues. In nucleotides, the CDR3 is TGTGCCAGCAGCACCCGGAGAAGTGGAAGGCCCCTAAGAGGATGGGGGGCACCCCTCCACTTT. This encodes CASSTRRSGRPLRGWGAPLHF.

The chain recombines TRBV11-3 with TRBJ1-6, with unresolved D. Looked up from germline, CDR1 is SGHNT and CDR2 is YENEEA. The CDR3 sequence is 10 residues long. Deletions cut 5 bases from V and 13 bases from J, with 6 bases between. CDR3 residues: CASSPLPLHF. The CDR3 nucleotides are TGTGCCAGCAGCCCTCTCCCCCTCCACTTT.

DNA of the CDR3: TGTGCCAGTAGTATTCAGGGGGCAAACAATCAGCCCCAGCATTTT. It yields the protein CASSIQGANNQPQHF. V is TRBV19 and J is TRBJ1-5; 8 bases line up with TRBD1. V shed 3 bases and J 3 bases; nucleotides not matched to a gene: 4. The CDR3 runs 15 residues. The germline gives CDR1 LNHDA, CDR2 SQIVND (reference sequence).

V is TRBV5-4 and J is TRBJ2-7, with 10 bases lining up with TRBD1. CDR1 SGHNT and CDR2 YYREEE come from the germline V gene (reference sequence). V lost 0 bases and J lost 1; bases outside the gene matches: 1. The CDR3 runs 15 residues. The CDR3 DNA follows: TGTGCCAGCAGCTTGGGACAGGGGGCTTCCTACGAGCAGTACTTC. Translated, it gives CASSLGQGASYEQYF.

J is TRBJ2-1 and V is TRBV7-2, with 10 nucleotides matching TRBD2. Germline trimming cut 6 bases from V and 2 bases from J; bases unmatched to any gene: 4. CDR1 is SGHTA and CDR2 is FQGNSA in the germline V gene. The CDR3 consists of 15 residues. The DNA for the CDR3 is TGTGCCAGCAGTAGGAGCGGGGGGGCCTACAATGAGCAGTTCTTC. This translates into CASSRSGGAYNEQFF. The whole variable domain, remainder taken from reference TRBV7-2 and TRBJ2-1, is GAGVSQSPSNKVTEKGKDVELRCDPISGHTALYWYRQSLGQGLEFLIYFQGNSAPDKSGLPSDRFSAERTGGSVSTLTIQRTQQEDSAVYLCASSRSGGAYNEQFFGPGTRLTVL.

This clone was seen at least ten times. The rearrangement joins TRBV19 to TRBJ1-1; TRBD1 agrees at 10 bases. Looked up from germline, CDR1 is LNHDA and CDR2 is SQIVND (reference sequence). The V segment lost 4 bases and the J segment 10 bases; nucleotides outside the gene matches: 12. The length of the CDR3 is 15 residues. CDR3 coding DNA: TGTGCCAGTAGTAAGGGGACAGGGGCGGCCGGCGGAGCTTTCTTT. Its translation is CASSKGTGAAGGAFF.

In the case of this clone: At one of its ends the junction is not consistent with the germline gene, which may arise from a read error. The genes are TRBV15 and TRBJ2-7, with TRBD2 matching 11 bases. Germline V CDR1 and CDR2: LNHNV, YYDKDF (reference sequence). This CDR3 contains 15 residues. CDR3 nucleotide sequence: TGTGCCACCACCAGAGAGACTAGCGGGACCCACGAGCAGTACTTC. Its protein is CATTRETSGTHEQYF.

The J gene is TRBJ2-5, the V gene TRBV9; TRBD2 agrees at 14 bases. The J call may be faulty, since TRBJ2-7 better matches the DNA end. This CDR3 comprises 17 residues. Germline V lookup: CDR1 SGDLS, CDR2 YYNGEE. The CDR3 is CASSVGLAGAISYEQYF. The CDR3 DNA reads TGTGCCAGCAGCGTGGGACTAGCGGGAGCAATCTCCTACGAGCAGTACTTC.

This clone turned up a few times. The chain joins TRBV7-9 to TRBJ2-7, with TRBD1 matching over 8 bases. The CDR3 covers 18 residues. J gave up 0 bases and V 0 bases, and 10 bases lay outside the gene matches. CDR1 is SEHNR, CDR2 FQNEAQ, per germline (reference sequence). In nucleotides, the CDR3 is TGTGCCAGCAGCTTAGCTCCGGGGACAGGCGGAATCTCCTACGAGCAGTACTTC. This gives the protein CASSLAPGTGGISYEQYF.

Here the CDR3 reads CASSQVMGGRGISYNEQFF. The CDR3 DNA is TGCGCCAGCAGCCAAGTTATGGGCGGGAGGGGGATCTCCTACAATGAGCAGTTCTTC. The V call is TRBV4-1, the J call TRBJ2-1; TRBD2 agrees at 9 bases. This CDR3 is built from 19 residues. V was pared by 1 base and J by 0 bases, with 10 bases of the junction left unmatched. Germline V CDR1 and CDR2: MGHRA, YSYEKL.

Concerning this clone: Other DNA sequences of this sample code for an identical CDR3. This chain uses TRBV7-2 with TRBJ2-5; 8 bases map to TRBD1. The ends lost 3 bases at V and 5 bases at J; junction bases unmatched: 2. The CDR3 runs to 13 residues. The germline V gene has CDR1 SGHTA and CDR2 FQGNSA. The CDR3 loop is CASSLGQAETQYF. The DNA for the CDR3 is TGTGCCAGCAGCTTGGGACAGGCGGAGACCCAGTACTTC.

The chain combines TRBV7-2 with TRBJ2-7, with D unresolved. CDR3 length equals 11 residues. The germline V gene has CDR1 SGHTA and CDR2 FQGNSA. The V and J ends lost 5 bases and 4 bases respectively, with 6 bases between them. Here the CDR3 reads CASSQKYEQYF. In DNA form, the CDR3 reads TGTGCCAGCAGCCAAAAATACGAGCAGTACTTC.

J is TRBJ1-1 and V is TRBV6-5, with no clear D. CDR1 MNHEY and CDR2 SVGAGI come from the germline V gene. The length of the CDR3 is 14 residues. The V gene lost 2 bases and the J gene lost 1 base, with 8 bases spanning the gap. As DNA, the CDR3 is TGTGCCAGCAGTTACGATACACAGAACACTGAAGCTTTCTTT. Encoded protein: CASSYDTQNTEAFF.

V and J are TRBV25-1 and TRBJ1-2, with TRBD1 identical over 8 bases. This CDR3 has 15 amino acids. Per germline, CDR1 MGHDK and CDR2 SYGVNS. The ends lost 8 bases at V and 4 bases at J; junction bases unmatched: 12. CDR3 coding DNA: TGTGCCAGCGGGGGGACAGGAAACGGTTTCTATGGCTACACCTTC. Translating gives CASGGTGNGFYGYTF.

This rearrangement joins TRBV5-1 to TRBJ1-2; a weak D match, TRBD1 (6 bases). Germline CDR1 is SGHRS and CDR2 is YFSETQ. The CDR3 totals 14 residues. The V and J ends lost 0 bases and 8 bases respectively, with 14 bases between them. CDR3 sequence reads: CASSLDTGSGGYTF. As DNA, the CDR3 is TGCGCCAGCAGCTTGGATACAGGGTCGGGAGGCTACACCTTC.

The V gene is TRBV6-5, the J gene TRBJ1-5; D is ambiguous. The V gene lost 0 bases and the J gene lost 7 bases, with 10 bases spanning the gap. Germline V gene sequence: CDR1 MNHEY, CDR2 SVGAGI. There are 14 residues in the CDR3. CDR3 bases: TGTGCCAGCAGTTACTCGATTTGGGCGCAGCCCCAGCATTTT. It codes for CASSYSIWAQPQHF.

The chain links TRBV5-4 to TRBJ2-7; D gene uncertain. V lost 2 bases, J lost 1 base, and 13 bases lay in between. Germline V gene sequence: CDR1 SGHNT, CDR2 YYREEE (reference sequence). The CDR3 spans 15 residues. CDR3 bases: TGTGCCAGCAGCTTCGAGATGGCGACATCCTACGAGCAGTACTTC. Translated, it gives CASSFEMATSYEQYF. Full variable domain (rest looked up from reference TRBV5-4 and TRBJ2-7): ETGVTQSPTHLIKTRGQQVTLRCSSQSGHNTVSWYQQALGQGPQFIFQYYREEENGRGNFPPRFSGLQFPNYSSELNVNALELDDSALYLCASSFEMATSYEQYFGPGTRLTVT.